The rows below give T cell receptor beta chains drawn from one sample of a study of cytomegalovirus exposure and HLA in healthy donors. Some clones are missing from TCRdb's copy, which holds only in-frame ones; the method was immunoSEQ multiplex PCR. The table has 200,000 to 250,000 clones, about 79% seen once. The specimen was PBMCs. The source of these receptors is a man between 18 and 35 years old in good health and CMV-seronegative. CDR3s include the opening cysteine and the closing phenylalanine or tryptophan. Fields, in order: clone size, CDR3 length, J gene, D gene, V gene, CDR3 DNA, CDR3 protein. D genes are given only for firm matches. The listing skips clone size in some rows; elsewhere it reads once, few, many or a size class.

>NA|14|TRBJ2-5|TRBD1|TRBV7-9
TGTGCCAGCAGCCCCCGGACAGGCTGGGAGACCCAGTACTTC
CASSPRTGWETQYF
>NA|14|TRBJ2-5|TRBD2|TRBV6-1
TGTGCCAGCACTCCGGGACTGGGAGGGGAGACCCAGTACTTC
CASTPGLGGETQYF
>NA|14|TRBJ1-1|NA|TRBV15
TGTGCCACCAGCAAAACAGGCCTGAACACTGAAGCTTTCTTT
CATSKTGLNTEAFF
>NA|16|TRBJ1-6|TRBD1|TRBV6-6
TGTGCCAGCAGTCCACGGACAGGGTCTCACAATTCACCCCTCCACTTT
CASSPRTGSHNSPLHF
>few|13|TRBJ1-1|NA|TRBV4-3
TGCGCCAGCAGCCAAGACGAGGGTACTGAAGCTTTCTTT
CASSQDEGTEAFF
>NA|13|TRBJ1-1|NA|TRBV30
TGTGCCTGGAAACGAGAGAAGAACACTGAAGCTTTCTTT
CAWKREKNTEAFF
>once|17|TRBJ1-4|TRBD1|TRBV4-1
TGCGCCAGCAGCCAAGAGGGTGACAGGGGGGCTTGGGAAAAACTGTTTTTT
CASSQEGDRGAWEKLFF
>once|17|TRBJ1-5|NA|TRBV5-3
TGTGCCAGAAGCTTGTATGAGGTTGGGGCCGACGATCAGCCCCAGCATTTT
CARSLYEVGADDQPQHF
>NA|14|TRBJ1-4|NA|TRBV7-2
TGTGCCAGCAGCTTCCAGGGTAGTCAGGAAAAACTGTTTTTT
CASSFQGSQEKLFF
>NA|14|TRBJ2-7|TRBD2|TRBV6-5
TGTGCCAGCAGTTGGTCCGCGGGGGTGGGCGAGCAGTACTTC
CASSWSAGVGEQYF
>NA|13|TRBJ2-5|TRBD1|TRBV5-4
TGTGCCAGCAGCTCGACAGGGTGGGAGACCCAGTACTTC
CASSSTGWETQYF
>NA|18|TRBJ1-5|TRBD1|TRBV7-2
TGTGCCAGCAGCCGATCAACAGGGGGCAGACTTAGCAATCAGCCCCAGCATTTT
CASSRSTGGRLSNQPQHF
>once|14|TRBJ2-7|NA|TRBV27
TGTGCCAGCAAATCTCTAGCGTCCCCCTACGAGCAGTACTTC
CASKSLASPYEQYF
>once|14|TRBJ2-1|TRBD1|TRBV25-1
TGTGCCAGCAGTGCAAAAACAGGGGGCGATGAGCAGTTCTTC
CASSAKTGGDEQFF
>NA|16|TRBJ2-5|NA|TRBV19
TGTGCCAGTAGTACAGGGGCTAGCGGAAGGCAAGAGACCCAGTACTTC
CASSTGASGRQETQYF
>NA|18|TRBJ1-5|NA|TRBV6-4
TGTGCCAGCAGTGACCCAAAAGAAGTCCCAGGGGGCAATCAGCCCCAGCATTTT
CASSDPKEVPGGNQPQHF
>NA|14|TRBJ1-1|NA|TRBV5-1
TGCGCCAGCAGCCCCGATCCGGTGAACACTGAAGCTTTCTTT
CASSPDPVNTEAFF
>NA|9|TRBJ2-7|NA|TRBV27
TGTGCCAGCAGCCCCAAGCTGTACTTC
CASSPKLYF
>NA|17|TRBJ1-1|TRBD1|TRBV7-2
TGTGCCAGCAGCTTAAGAGTCCTGGGACAGGGCAACACTGAAGCTTTCTTT
CASSLRVLGQGNTEAFF
>NA|14|TRBJ2-1|TRBD1|TRBV7-3
TGTGCCAGCAGCTCCGGGACAGGTAACAATGAGCAGTTCTTC
CASSSGTGNNEQFF
>few|15|TRBJ1-4|TRBD1|TRBV5-1
TGCGCCAGCAGCTCCGGGGACAGGGGAGGAGAAAAACTGTTTTTT
CASSSGDRGGEKLFF
>NA|16|TRBJ2-3|TRBD2|TRBV5-4
TGTGCCAGCAGCACGGGCGCGACTAGCGGAACAGATACGCAGTATTTT
CASSTGATSGTDTQYF
>NA|15|TRBJ1-1|NA|TRBV2
TGTGCCAGCAGGGACGGGGTCCCCAGGCGCTGGGAAGCTTTCTTT
CASRDGVPRRWEAFF
>NA|16|TRBJ1-3|NA|TRBV7-6
TGTGCCAGCAGCTTAGCGGGAGGAGAAATCCGCGACACCATATATTTT
CASSLAGGEIRDTIYF
>NA|13|TRBJ1-2|NA|TRBV5-6
TGTGCCAGCAGCGGGAGGAGTTTCTATGGCTACACCTTC
CASSGRSFYGYTF
>NA|16|TRBJ2-2|NA|TRBV30
TGTGCCTGGAGCCCACCTGACCTGGAGGACACCGGGGAGCTGTTTTTT
CAWSPPDLEDTGELFF
>NA|12|TRBJ2-1|NA|TRBV19
TGTGCCTCACGACAGGACTACAATGAGCAGTTCTTC
CASRQDYNEQFF